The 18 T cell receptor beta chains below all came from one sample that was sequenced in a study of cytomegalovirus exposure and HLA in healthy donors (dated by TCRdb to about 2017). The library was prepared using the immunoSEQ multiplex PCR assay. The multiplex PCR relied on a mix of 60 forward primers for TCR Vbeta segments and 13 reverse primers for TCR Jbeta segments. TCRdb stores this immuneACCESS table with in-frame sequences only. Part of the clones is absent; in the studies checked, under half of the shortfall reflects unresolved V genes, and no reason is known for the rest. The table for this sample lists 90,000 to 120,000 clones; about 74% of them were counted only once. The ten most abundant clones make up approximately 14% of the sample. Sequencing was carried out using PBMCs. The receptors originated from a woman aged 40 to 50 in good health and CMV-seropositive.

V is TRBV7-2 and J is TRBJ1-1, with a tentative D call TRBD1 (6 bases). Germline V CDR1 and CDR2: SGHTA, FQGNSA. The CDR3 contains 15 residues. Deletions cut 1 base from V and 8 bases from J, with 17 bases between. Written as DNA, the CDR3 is TGTGCCAGCAGCTTAGGTGGGGGCTCTACGTTAGAAGCTTTCTTT. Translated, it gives CASSLGGGSTLEAFF.

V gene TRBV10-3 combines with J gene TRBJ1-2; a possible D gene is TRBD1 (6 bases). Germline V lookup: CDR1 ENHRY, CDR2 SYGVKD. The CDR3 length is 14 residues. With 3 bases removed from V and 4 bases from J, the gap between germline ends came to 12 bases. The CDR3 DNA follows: TGTGCCATCAGTGAAACAGGGCAGGGCTATGGCTACACCTTC. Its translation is CAISETGQGYGYTF.

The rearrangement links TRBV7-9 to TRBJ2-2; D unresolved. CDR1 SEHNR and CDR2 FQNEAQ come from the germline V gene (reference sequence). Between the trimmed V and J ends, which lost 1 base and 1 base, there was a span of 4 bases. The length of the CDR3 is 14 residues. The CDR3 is CASSLGQNTGELFF. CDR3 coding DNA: TGTGCCAGCAGCTTAGGACAGAACACCGGGGAGCTGTTTTTT.

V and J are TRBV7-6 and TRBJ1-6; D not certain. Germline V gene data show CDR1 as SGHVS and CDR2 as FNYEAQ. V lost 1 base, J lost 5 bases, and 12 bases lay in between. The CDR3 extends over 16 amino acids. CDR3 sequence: CASSLDLAGNNSPLHF. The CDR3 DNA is TGTGCCAGCAGCTTAGATCTCGCGGGAAATAATTCACCCCTCCACTTT.

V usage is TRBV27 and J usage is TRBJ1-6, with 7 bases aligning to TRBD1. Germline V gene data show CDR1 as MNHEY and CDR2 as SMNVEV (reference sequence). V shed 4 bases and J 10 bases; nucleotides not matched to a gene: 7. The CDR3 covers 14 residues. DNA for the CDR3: TGTGCCAGCAGTTCGAGGGGGCCCTGGTCACCCCTCCACTTT. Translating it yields CASSSRGPWSPLHF.

CDR3 sequence (DNA): TGTGCCAGCAGTTCCACACTTCAGACCCGGGGTAATGAGCAGTTCTTC. This encodes CASSSTLQTRGNEQFF. The rearrangement joins TRBV6-5 to TRBJ2-1; weak D call: TRBD2 (5 bases). Germline CDR1 and CDR2: MNHEY and SVGAGI. Deletions cut 4 bases from V and 7 bases from J, with 20 bases between. The CDR3 totals 16 residues.

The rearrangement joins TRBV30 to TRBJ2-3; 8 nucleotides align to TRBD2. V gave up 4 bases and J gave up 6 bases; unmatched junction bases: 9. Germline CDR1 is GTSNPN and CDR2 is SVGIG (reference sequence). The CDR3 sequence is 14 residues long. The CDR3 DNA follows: TGTGCCTGGACCTCTGTGGTAGCGGGGGATACGCAGTATTTT. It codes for CAWTSVVAGDTQYF.

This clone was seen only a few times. CDR3 protein: CASSEQAHTGELFF. CDR3 nucleotide sequence: TGTGCCAGCAGTGAACAGGCCCACACCGGGGAGCTGTTTTTT. The V gene is TRBV2, the J gene TRBJ2-2; no clear D. The CDR3 is made up of 14 amino acids. Germline lookup yields CDR1 SNHLY and CDR2 FYNNEI. Trimming took 2 bases from V and 3 from J, leaving 7 bases between them.

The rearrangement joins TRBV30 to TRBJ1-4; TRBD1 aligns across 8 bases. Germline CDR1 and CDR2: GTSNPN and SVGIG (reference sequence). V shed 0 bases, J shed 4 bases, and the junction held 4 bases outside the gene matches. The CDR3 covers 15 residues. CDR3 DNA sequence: TGTGCCTGGAGTGTACCAGGGACAGGTAATGAAAAACTGTTTTTT. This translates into CAWSVPGTGNEKLFF.

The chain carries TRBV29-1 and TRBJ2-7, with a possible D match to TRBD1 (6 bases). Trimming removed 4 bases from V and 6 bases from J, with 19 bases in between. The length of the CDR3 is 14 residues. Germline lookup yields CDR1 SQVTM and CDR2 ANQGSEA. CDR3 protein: CSVGLGASPLEQYF. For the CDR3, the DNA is TGCAGCGTTGGTTTGGGGGCGTCCCCTCTCGAGCAGTACTTC.

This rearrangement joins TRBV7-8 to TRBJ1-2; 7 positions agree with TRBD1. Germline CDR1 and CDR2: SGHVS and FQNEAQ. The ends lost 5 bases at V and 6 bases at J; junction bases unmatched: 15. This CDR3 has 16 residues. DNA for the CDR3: TGTGCCAGCAGCCCGCGGAGGGACAGAAGAGGCAATGGCTACACCTTC. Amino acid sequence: CASSPRRDRRGNGYTF. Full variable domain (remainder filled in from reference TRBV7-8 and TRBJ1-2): GAGVSQSPRYKVAKRGQDVALRCDPISGHVSLFWYQQALGQGPEFLTYFQNEAQLDKSGLPSDRFFAERPEGSVSTLKIQRTQQEDSAVYLCASSPRRDRRGNGYTFGSGTRLTVV.

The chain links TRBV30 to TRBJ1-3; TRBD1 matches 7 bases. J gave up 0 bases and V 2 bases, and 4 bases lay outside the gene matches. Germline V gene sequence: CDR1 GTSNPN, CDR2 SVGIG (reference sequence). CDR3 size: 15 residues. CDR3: CAWSPGGNSGNTIYF. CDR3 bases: TGTGCCTGGAGTCCAGGGGGGAACTCTGGAAACACCATATATTTT.

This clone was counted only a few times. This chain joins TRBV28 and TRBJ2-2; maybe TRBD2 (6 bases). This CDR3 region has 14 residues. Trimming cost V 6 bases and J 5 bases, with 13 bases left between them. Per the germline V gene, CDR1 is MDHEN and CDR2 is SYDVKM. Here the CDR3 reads CASRVGGSTGELFF. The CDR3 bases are TGTGCCAGCAGAGTAGGAGGGTCGACCGGGGAGCTGTTTTTT.

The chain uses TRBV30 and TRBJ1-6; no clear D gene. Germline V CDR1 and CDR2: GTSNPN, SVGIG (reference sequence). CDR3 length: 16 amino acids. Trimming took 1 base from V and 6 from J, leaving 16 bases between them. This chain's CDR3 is CAWSAEAPRANSPLHF. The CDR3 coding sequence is TGTGCCTGGAGTGCGGAGGCCCCGAGGGCTAATTCACCCCTCCACTTT.

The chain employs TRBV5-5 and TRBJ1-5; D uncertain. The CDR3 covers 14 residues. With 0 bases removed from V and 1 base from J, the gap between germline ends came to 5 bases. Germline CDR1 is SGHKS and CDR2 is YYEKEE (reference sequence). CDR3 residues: CASSLVRSNQPQHF. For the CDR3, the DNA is TGTGCCAGCAGCTTGGTTAGAAGCAATCAGCCCCAGCATTTT.

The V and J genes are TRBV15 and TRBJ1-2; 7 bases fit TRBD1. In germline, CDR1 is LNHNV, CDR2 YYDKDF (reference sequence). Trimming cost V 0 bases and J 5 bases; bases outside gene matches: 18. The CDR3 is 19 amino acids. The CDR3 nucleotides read TGTGCCACCAGCAGAGAAAGACCCATGGGGGACAGTTTTTATTATGGCTACACCTTC. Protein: CATSRERPMGDSFYYGYTF.

The CDR3 nucleotides read TGTGCCAGCAGCTTAGACAGGGGTCGGACTGAAGCTTTCTTT. Protein product: CASSLDRGRTEAFF. The chain recombines TRBV11-2 with TRBJ1-1; a possible D gene is TRBD1 (6 bases). The CDR3 has 14 residues. V lost 0 bases to trimming and J lost 5 bases, with 10 bases between them. Germline V lookup: CDR1 SGHAT, CDR2 FQNNGV.

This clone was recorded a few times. The CDR3 DNA reads TGCAGCGTGGAAAATCTAGCGGGGGGGCTCACAGATACGCAGTATTTT. This codes for CSVENLAGGLTDTQYF. V is TRBV29-1 and J is TRBJ2-3; 12 bases line up with TRBD2. The CDR3 runs 16 residues. The V gene's germline CDR1 is SQVTM and CDR2 ANQGSEA. V was clipped by 6 bases and J by 2 bases; unmatched bases: 9.